The rows below give T cell receptor beta chains drawn from one sample of a study of T cells in Graves' hyperthyroidism and ophthalmopathy. A single record per CDR3 protein comes from TCRdb applying MiXCR to the multiplex PCR reads. The sample gives some 350,000 distinct CDR3 sequences, roughly 15% of which show up once; roughly 35% is in the top ten. The sample comprised blood. The receptors were gathered from a woman in her thirties or forties with Graves' ophthalmopathy. CDR3s include the opening cysteine and the closing phenylalanine or tryptophan. Size is stated for part of the rows, as once, few or many counts, or as a class when the clone is expanded.

clone_size: many; cdr3_length: 14; v_call: TRBV10-3; j_call: TRBJ2-5; cdr3_aa: CAISESRAKETQYF
clone_size: .; cdr3_length: 16; v_call: TRBV28; j_call: TRBJ2-1; cdr3_aa: CASSSAASGKYNEQFF
clone_size: few; cdr3_length: 15; v_call: TRBV7-9; j_call: TRBJ2-5; cdr3_aa: CASSLVAPGFETQYF
clone_size: few; cdr3_length: 15; v_call: TRBV5-8; j_call: TRBJ2-6; cdr3_aa: CASRIGLSGANVLTF
clone_size: .; cdr3_length: 13; v_call: TRBV9; j_call: TRBJ2-7; cdr3_aa: CASSVEGRYEQYF
clone_size: many; cdr3_length: 14; v_call: TRBV2; j_call: TRBJ2-7; cdr3_aa: CASEGGQRKYEQYF
clone_size: few; cdr3_length: 15; v_call: TRBV29-1; j_call: TRBJ1-1; cdr3_aa: CSVAAGTGDGTEAFF
clone_size: many; cdr3_length: 14; v_call: TRBV6-1; j_call: TRBJ2-3; cdr3_aa: CASSYSGRGGKQYF
clone_size: .; cdr3_length: 16; v_call: TRBV11-3; j_call: TRBJ2-1; cdr3_aa: CASSLRTSGGAGEQFF
clone_size: .; cdr3_length: 14; v_call: TRBV5-8; j_call: TRBJ2-7; cdr3_aa: CASSAWTGDREQYF
clone_size: many; cdr3_length: 17; v_call: TRBV12-3/TRBV12-4; j_call: TRBJ2-3; cdr3_aa: CASSLALGLAVTDTQYF
clone_size: many; cdr3_length: 13; v_call: TRBV27; j_call: TRBJ2-7; cdr3_aa: CASGHGPSYEQYF
clone_size: .; cdr3_length: 15; v_call: TRBV2; j_call: TRBJ2-2; cdr3_aa: CASSGRATNTGELFF